This T cell receptor beta chain emerged from a study of blood T cell repertoires in COVID-19. This CDR3 is built from 14 residues. Trimming removed 4 bases from V and 4 bases from J; junction bases left unmatched: 7. Germline CDR1 SGHRS, CDR2 YFSETQ. This table comes from immunoSEQ multiplex PCR, and its TCRdb copy is limited to in-frame clones, with some not included. Of about 170,000 clones listed, 75% to 90% are singletons. The chain employs TRBV5-1 and TRBJ1-2, with 7 bases that match TRBD1. The receptor comes from a woman in her forties or fifties who had recovered from COVID-19. Material for sequencing was PBMCs or T cells enriched from blood (not recorded which). The CDR3 here is CASSAQGGAYGYTF. CDR3 DNA: TGCGCCAGCAGCGCCCAGGGGGGAGCCTATGGCTACACCTTC.